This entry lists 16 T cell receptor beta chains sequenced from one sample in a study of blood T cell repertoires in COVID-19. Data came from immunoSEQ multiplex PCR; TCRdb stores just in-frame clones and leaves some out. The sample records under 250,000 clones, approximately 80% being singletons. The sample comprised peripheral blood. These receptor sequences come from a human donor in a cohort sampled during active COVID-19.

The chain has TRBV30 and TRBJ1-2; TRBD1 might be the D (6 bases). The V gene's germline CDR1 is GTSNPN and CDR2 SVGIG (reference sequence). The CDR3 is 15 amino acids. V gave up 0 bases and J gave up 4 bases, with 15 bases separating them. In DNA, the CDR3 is TGTGCCTGGAGTGTATTTTCGGGGGGCCCCTATGGCTACACCTTC. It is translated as CAWSVFSGGPYGYTF.

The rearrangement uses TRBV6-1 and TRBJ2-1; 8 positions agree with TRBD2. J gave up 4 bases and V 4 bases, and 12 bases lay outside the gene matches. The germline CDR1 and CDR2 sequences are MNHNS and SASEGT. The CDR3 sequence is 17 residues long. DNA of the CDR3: TGTGCCAGCAGTGCGGGCCCTGGCGGGAGGCGGTACAATGAGCAGTTCTTC. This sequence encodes CASSAGPGGRRYNEQFF.

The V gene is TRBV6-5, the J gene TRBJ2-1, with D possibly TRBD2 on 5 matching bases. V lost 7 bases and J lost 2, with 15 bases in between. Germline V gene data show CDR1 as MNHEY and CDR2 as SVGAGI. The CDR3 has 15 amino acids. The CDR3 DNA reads TGTGCCAGCATGGAGGATACCGGAACCTACAATGAGCAGTTCTTC. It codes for CASMEDTGTYNEQFF.

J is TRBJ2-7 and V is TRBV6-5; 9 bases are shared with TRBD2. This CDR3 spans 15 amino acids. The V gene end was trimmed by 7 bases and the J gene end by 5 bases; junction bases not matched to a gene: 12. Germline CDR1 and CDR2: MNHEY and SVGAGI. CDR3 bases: TGTGCCAGCAACCGCGGGGGGCTAGCGGGAAACGAGCAGTACTTC. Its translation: CASNRGGLAGNEQYF.

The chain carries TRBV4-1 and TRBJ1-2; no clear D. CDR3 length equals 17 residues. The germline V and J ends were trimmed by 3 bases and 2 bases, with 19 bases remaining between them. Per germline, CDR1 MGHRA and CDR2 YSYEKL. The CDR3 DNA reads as TGCGCCAGCAGCCAGCCCCCCGGGAGGTTGGGGAACTATGGCTACACCTTC. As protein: CASSQPPGRLGNYGYTF.

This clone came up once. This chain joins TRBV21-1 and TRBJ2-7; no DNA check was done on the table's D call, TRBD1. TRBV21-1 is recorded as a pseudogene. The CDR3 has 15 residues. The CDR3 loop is CASSNRGQGACEQYF. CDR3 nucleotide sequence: TGTGCCAGCAGCAATCGTGGACAGGGGGCCTGCGAGCAGTACTTC.

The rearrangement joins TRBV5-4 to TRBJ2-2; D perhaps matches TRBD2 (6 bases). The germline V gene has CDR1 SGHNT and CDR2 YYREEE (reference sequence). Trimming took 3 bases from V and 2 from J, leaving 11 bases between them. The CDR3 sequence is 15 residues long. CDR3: CASSSTGTNTGELFF. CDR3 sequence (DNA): TGTGCCAGCAGCTCGACCGGGACTAACACCGGGGAGCTGTTTTTT.

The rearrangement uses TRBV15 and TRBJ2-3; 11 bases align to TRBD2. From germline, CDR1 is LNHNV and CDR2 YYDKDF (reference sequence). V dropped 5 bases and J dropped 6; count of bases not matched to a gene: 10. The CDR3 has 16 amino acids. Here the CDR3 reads CATSSLTSGIADTQYF. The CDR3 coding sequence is TGTGCCACCAGCTCTCTGACTAGCGGGATCGCCGATACGCAGTATTTT. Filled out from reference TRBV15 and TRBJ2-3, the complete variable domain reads DAMVIQNPRYQVTQFGKPVTLSCSQTLNHNVMYWYQQKSSQAPKLLFHYYDKDFNNEADTPDNFQSRRPNTSFCFLDIRSPGLGDTAMYLCATSSLTSGIADTQYFGPGTRLTVL.

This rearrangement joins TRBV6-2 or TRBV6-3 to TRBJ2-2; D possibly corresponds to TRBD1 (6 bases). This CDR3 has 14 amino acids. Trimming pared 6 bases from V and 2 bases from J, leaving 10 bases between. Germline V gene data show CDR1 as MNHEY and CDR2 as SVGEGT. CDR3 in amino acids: CASSRTDNTGELFF. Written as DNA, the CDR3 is TGTGCCAGCAGCCGGACAGACAACACCGGGGAGCTGTTTTTT.

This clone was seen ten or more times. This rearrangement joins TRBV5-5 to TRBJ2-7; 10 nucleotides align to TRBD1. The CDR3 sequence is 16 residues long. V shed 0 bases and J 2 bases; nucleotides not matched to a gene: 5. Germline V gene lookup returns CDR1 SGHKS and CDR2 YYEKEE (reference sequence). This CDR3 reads CASSLDPGQGTYEQYF. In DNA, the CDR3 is TGTGCCAGCAGCTTGGACCCGGGACAGGGGACCTACGAGCAGTACTTC.

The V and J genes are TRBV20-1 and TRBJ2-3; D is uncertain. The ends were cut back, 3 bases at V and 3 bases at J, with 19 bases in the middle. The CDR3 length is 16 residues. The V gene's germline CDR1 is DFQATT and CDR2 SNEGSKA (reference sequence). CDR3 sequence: CSASGMRLMETDTQYF. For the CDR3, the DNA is TGCAGTGCTAGTGGTATGCGACTCATGGAGACAGATACGCAGTATTTT.

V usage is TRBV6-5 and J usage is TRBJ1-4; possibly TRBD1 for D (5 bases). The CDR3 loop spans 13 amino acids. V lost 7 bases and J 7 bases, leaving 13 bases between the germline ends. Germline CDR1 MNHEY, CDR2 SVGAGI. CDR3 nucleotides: TGTGCCAGCACGGGGGTTCGGGCTGAAAAACTGTTTTTT. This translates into CASTGVRAEKLFF.

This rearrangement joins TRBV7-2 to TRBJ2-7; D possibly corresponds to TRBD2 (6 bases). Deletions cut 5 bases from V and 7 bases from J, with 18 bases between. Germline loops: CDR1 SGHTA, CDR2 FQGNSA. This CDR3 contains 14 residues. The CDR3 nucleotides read TGTGCCAGCAGCACCCCGGGACTCTCGGGTGAGCAGTACTTC. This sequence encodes CASSTPGLSGEQYF.

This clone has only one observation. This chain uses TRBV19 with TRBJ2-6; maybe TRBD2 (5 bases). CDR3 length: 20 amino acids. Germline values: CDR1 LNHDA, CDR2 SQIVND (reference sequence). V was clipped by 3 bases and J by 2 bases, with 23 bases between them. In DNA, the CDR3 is TGTGCCAGTAGTATGAGTATAGGAGCGGCTACTGGGGCTGGGGCCAACGTCCTGACTTTC. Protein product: CASSMSIGAATGAGANVLTF.

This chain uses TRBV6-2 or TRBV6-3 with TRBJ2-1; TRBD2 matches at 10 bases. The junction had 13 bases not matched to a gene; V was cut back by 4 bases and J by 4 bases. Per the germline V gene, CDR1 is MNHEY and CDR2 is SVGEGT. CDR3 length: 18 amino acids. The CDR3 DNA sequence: TGTGCCAGCAGTTCCGTCAGTCGCACTAGCGGGGTTTACAATGAGCAGTTCTTC. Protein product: CASSSVSRTSGVYNEQFF.

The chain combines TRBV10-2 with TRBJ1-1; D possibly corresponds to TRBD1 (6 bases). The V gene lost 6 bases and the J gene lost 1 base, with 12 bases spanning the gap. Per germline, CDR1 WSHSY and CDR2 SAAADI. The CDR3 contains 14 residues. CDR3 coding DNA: TGCGCCAGCAGCGACTTACAGGGGAACACTGAAGCTTTCTTT. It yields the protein CASSDLQGNTEAFF.